This T cell receptor beta chain was captured by sequencing in a study of blood T cell repertoires in COVID-19. The method was immunoSEQ multiplex PCR; TCRdb's version includes in-frame clones alone and lacks a portion of them. The table has 90,000 to 130,000 clones, about 85% seen once. The CDR3 covers 17 residues. J lost 0 bases, V lost 4 bases, and 9 bases had no gene match. Germline V gene lookup returns CDR1 SGHRS and CDR2 YFSETQ. Source material: peripheral blood. This rearrangement joins TRBV5-1 to TRBJ1-3, with TRBD1 identical over 8 bases. The origin of this receptor is a human donor in a cohort sampled during active COVID-19. CDR3 nucleotides: TGCGCCAGCAGCCCAGAGGACAGGGCCTTCTCTGGAAACACCATATATTTT. The encoded protein is CASSPEDRAFSGNTIYF.